This is a list of T cell receptor beta chains from one sample in a study of Graves' ophthalmopathy and Graves' hyperthyroidism. Using its own MiXCR run on the multiplex PCR reads, TCRdb lists one record per CDR3 protein. This table holds almost 750,000 distinct CDR3 sequences, 35% to 50% found once. The sample was peripheral blood. The receptors shown here come from an adult man with Graves' ophthalmopathy. The CDR3 runs from the conserved cysteine through the conserved F or W. Each record gives: V gene, D gene, CDR3 length, clone size, J gene, CDR3 DNA, CDR3 protein. D genes are given only for firm matches. Clone size is stated in some rows and not others, as once, few, many or a class when expanded.

v_call: TRBV25-1
d_call: .
cdr3_length: 15
clone_size: few
j_call: TRBJ2-6
cdr3_nt: TGTGCCAGCAGGATGAGGGCCGCCGGGGCCAACGTCCTGACTTTC
cdr3_aa: CASRMRAAGANVLTF

v_call: TRBV5-4
d_call: TRBD1
cdr3_length: 16
clone_size: .
j_call: TRBJ2-7
cdr3_nt: TGTGCCAGCAGCGGAGGACCGGGACAGGGCCCGTACGAGCAGTACTTC
cdr3_aa: CASSGGPGQGPYEQYF

v_call: TRBV20-1
d_call: .
cdr3_length: 13
clone_size: many
j_call: TRBJ1-5
cdr3_nt: TGCAGTGCTACCACGGGGGAGGATCAGCCCCAGCATTTT
cdr3_aa: CSATTGEDQPQHF

v_call: TRBV13
d_call: TRBD1
cdr3_length: 15
clone_size: .
j_call: TRBJ1-1
cdr3_nt: TGTGCCAGCAGTTACTCGGGACAGGCGAACACTGAAGCTTTCTTT
cdr3_aa: CASSYSGQANTEAFF

v_call: TRBV2
d_call: .
cdr3_length: 12
clone_size: .
j_call: TRBJ1-2
cdr3_nt: TGTGCCTGGAGTAGTAGGGGAACCGGCTACACCTTC
cdr3_aa: CAWSSRGTGYTF

v_call: TRBV19
d_call: TRBD1
cdr3_length: 18
clone_size: .
j_call: TRBJ2-7
cdr3_nt: TGTGCCAGTAGTCTGTCGTATCTCGGGACAGGGAGCTCCTACGAGCAGTACTTC
cdr3_aa: CASSLSYLGTGSSYEQYF

v_call: TRBV2
d_call: .
cdr3_length: 14
clone_size: .
j_call: TRBJ2-7
cdr3_nt: TGTGCCAGCAGTTTATCCCCTTCCGTCTCTTCGCAGTACTTC
cdr3_aa: CASSLSPSVSSQYF

v_call: TRBV5-1
d_call: .
cdr3_length: 14
clone_size: .
j_call: TRBJ2-2
cdr3_nt: TGCGCCAGCAGCCCCCAGGGGTACACCGGGGAGCTGTTTTTT
cdr3_aa: CASSPQGYTGELFF

v_call: TRBV25-1
d_call: .
cdr3_length: 16
clone_size: .
j_call: TRBJ2-7
cdr3_nt: TGTGCCAGCAGTGAATCGACCGGGACGGGGAAGTACGAGCAGTACTTC
cdr3_aa: CASSESTGTGKYEQYF

v_call: TRBV14
d_call: .
cdr3_length: 11
clone_size: many
j_call: TRBJ1-1
cdr3_nt: TGTGCCAGCAGCCAAGGAGGTGAAGCTTTCTTT
cdr3_aa: CASSQGGEAFF

v_call: TRBV9
d_call: .
cdr3_length: 15
clone_size: many
j_call: TRBJ2-5
cdr3_nt: TGTGCCAGCAGCGTCAGCCCGGGACAAGGGGAGACCCAGTACTTC
cdr3_aa: CASSVSPGQGETQYF

v_call: TRBV10-2
d_call: TRBD1
cdr3_length: 14
clone_size: few
j_call: TRBJ2-7
cdr3_nt: TGCGCCAGCAGGGGACAGGGGGCTGCCTACGAGCAGTACTTC
cdr3_aa: CASRGQGAAYEQYF

v_call: TRBV25-1
d_call: TRBD2
cdr3_length: 16
clone_size: .
j_call: TRBJ2-2
cdr3_nt: TGTGCCAGCAGCTTCGCGACTAGCGGTAACACCGGGGAGCTGTTTTTT
cdr3_aa: CASSFATSGNTGELFF

v_call: TRBV7-9
d_call: TRBD1
cdr3_length: 15
clone_size: many
j_call: TRBJ1-6
cdr3_nt: TGTGCCAGCAGCACTGAACAGGGGAATAATTCACCCCTCCACTTT
cdr3_aa: CASSTEQGNNSPLHF

v_call: TRBV4-3
d_call: .
cdr3_length: 15
clone_size: .
j_call: TRBJ2-7
cdr3_nt: TGCGCCAGCAGCCAAGACTTAGCGGCATACTACGAGCAGTACTTC
cdr3_aa: CASSQDLAAYYEQYF

v_call: TRBV28
d_call: .
cdr3_length: 11
clone_size: few
j_call: TRBJ2-7
cdr3_nt: TGTGCCAGCACCCGAACGGGGGAGCAGTACTTC
cdr3_aa: CASTRTGEQYF

v_call: TRBV19
d_call: TRBD2
cdr3_length: 14
clone_size: .
j_call: TRBJ2-7
cdr3_nt: TGTGCCAGTAGTGGGAGGGACTATTTGCGCGAGCAGTACTTC
cdr3_aa: CASSGRDYLREQYF

v_call: TRBV27
d_call: .
cdr3_length: 15
clone_size: many
j_call: TRBJ2-6
cdr3_nt: TGTGCCAGCAGTTTTTTGGGGAATGGGGCCAACGTCCTGACTTTC
cdr3_aa: CASSFLGNGANVLTF

v_call: TRBV7-9
d_call: .
cdr3_length: 13
clone_size: .
j_call: TRBJ2-7
cdr3_nt: TGTGCTAGCAGCTACCCCCAGGGCAGGGGGCAGTACTTC
cdr3_aa: CASSYPQGRGQYF

v_call: TRBV9
d_call: .
cdr3_length: 13
clone_size: few
j_call: TRBJ2-5
cdr3_nt: TGTGCCAGCAGCGTATGGGCGGGGGAGACCCAGTACTTC
cdr3_aa: CASSVWAGETQYF

v_call: TRBV7-2
d_call: .
cdr3_length: 13
clone_size: few
j_call: TRBJ1-1
cdr3_nt: TGTGCCAGCAGCCAAAATTTGTGGGGTCGAGCTTTCTTT
cdr3_aa: CASSQNLWGRAFF

v_call: TRBV20-1
d_call: TRBD2
cdr3_length: 11
clone_size: .
j_call: TRBJ2-3
cdr3_nt: TGCAGTGGGGAGGGTACAGATACGCAGTATTTT
cdr3_aa: CSGEGTDTQYF

v_call: TRBV20-1
d_call: TRBD1
cdr3_length: 12
clone_size: few
j_call: TRBJ2-7
cdr3_nt: TGCAGTGCTAGACGGGACAGGTACGAGCAGTACTTC
cdr3_aa: CSARRDRYEQYF

v_call: TRBV10-3
d_call: .
cdr3_length: 12
clone_size: .
j_call: TRBJ1-6
cdr3_nt: TGTGCCACCAGAGAAGATAGTTCACCCCTCCACTTT
cdr3_aa: CATREDSSPLHF

v_call: TRBV10-3
d_call: .
cdr3_length: 18
clone_size: .
j_call: TRBJ1-5
cdr3_nt: TGTGCCAGCAGTTTCTTTTTGCCCAGGACCTATAGCAATCAGCCCCAGCATTTT
cdr3_aa: CASSFFLPRTYSNQPQHF

v_call: TRBV25-1
d_call: TRBD2
cdr3_length: 16
clone_size: .
j_call: TRBJ2-5
cdr3_nt: TGTGCCAGCAGTGAGTTACTAGCGTCTGGCCAAGAGACCCAGTACTTC
cdr3_aa: CASSELLASGQETQYF

v_call: TRBV5-8
d_call: .
cdr3_length: 13
clone_size: many
j_call: TRBJ2-7
cdr3_nt: TGTGCCAGCAGCGCGGGACCGGACTACGAGCAGTACTTC
cdr3_aa: CASSAGPDYEQYF

v_call: TRBV4-3
d_call: .
cdr3_length: 16
clone_size: .
j_call: TRBJ2-7
cdr3_nt: TGCGCCAGCAGCCAAGATAAACGTCACAGGGTCTACGAGCAGTACTTC
cdr3_aa: CASSQDKRHRVYEQYF

v_call: TRBV9
d_call: TRBD1
cdr3_length: 13
clone_size: few
j_call: TRBJ2-7
cdr3_nt: TGTGCCAGCAGCCAGGTGACAGGGCTCGAGCAGTACTTC
cdr3_aa: CASSQVTGLEQYF

v_call: TRBV25-1
d_call: .
cdr3_length: 16
clone_size: many
j_call: TRBJ2-2
cdr3_nt: TGTGCCAGCAGCTTAGACCCAGGTGGAGCAACCGGGGAGCTGTTTTTT
cdr3_aa: CASSLDPGGATGELFF

v_call: TRBV2
d_call: .
cdr3_length: 15
clone_size: .
j_call: TRBJ1-1
cdr3_nt: TGTGCCAGCAGTGATCCCCCAGAAAGGGGGACTGAAGCTTTCTTT
cdr3_aa: CASSDPPERGTEAFF

v_call: TRBV29-1
d_call: .
cdr3_length: 14
clone_size: many
j_call: TRBJ2-5
cdr3_nt: TGCAGCGTTGAAGGTTCGGCAGTACAAGAGACCCAGTACTTC
cdr3_aa: CSVEGSAVQETQYF

v_call: TRBV19
d_call: .
cdr3_length: 13
clone_size: .
j_call: TRBJ1-5
cdr3_nt: TGTGCCAGTACGGGACCTAGCAATCAGCCCCAGCATTTT
cdr3_aa: CASTGPSNQPQHF

v_call: TRBV6-1
d_call: .
cdr3_length: 14
clone_size: few
j_call: TRBJ2-7
cdr3_nt: TGTGCCAGCAGTGAGGACGGGGGCGTCTACGAGCAGTACTTC
cdr3_aa: CASSEDGGVYEQYF

v_call: TRBV20-1
d_call: .
cdr3_length: 12
clone_size: few
j_call: TRBJ2-5
cdr3_nt: TGCAGTGCTAGTATAGATAGCCAGACCCAGTACTTC
cdr3_aa: CSASIDSQTQYF

v_call: TRBV5-5
d_call: .
cdr3_length: 16
clone_size: many
j_call: TRBJ1-5
cdr3_nt: TGTGCCAGCAGCCCGACTCAACTTGGGGTCAATCAGCCCCAGCATTTT
cdr3_aa: CASSPTQLGVNQPQHF

v_call: TRBV10-1
d_call: .
cdr3_length: 15
clone_size: many
j_call: TRBJ2-5
cdr3_nt: TGCGCCAGCAGCCCCGGCAGGGCGGGACAGGAGACCCAGTACTTC
cdr3_aa: CASSPGRAGQETQYF

v_call: TRBV20-1
d_call: .
cdr3_length: 12
clone_size: once
j_call: TRBJ2-5
cdr3_nt: TGCAGTGTGGGGACGGGAGACAAGACCCAGTACTTC
cdr3_aa: CSVGTGDKTQYF

v_call: TRBV19
d_call: .
cdr3_length: 18
clone_size: .
j_call: TRBJ2-5
cdr3_nt: TGTGCCAGTCCTTCCCGGGACAGGGGTAGCGGGGGCCAGAAGACCCAGTACTTC
cdr3_aa: CASPSRDRGSGGQKTQYF

v_call: TRBV29-1
d_call: .
cdr3_length: 12
clone_size: .
j_call: TRBJ1-2
cdr3_nt: TGCAGTTTCCTCGGGGGGCAATATGGCTACACCTTC
cdr3_aa: CSFLGGQYGYTF

v_call: TRBV19
d_call: TRBD1
cdr3_length: 14
clone_size: many
j_call: TRBJ1-2
cdr3_nt: TGTGCCAGTAGTACGGCCGGGACAGGGGGCGTCTACACCTTC
cdr3_aa: CASSTAGTGGVYTF

v_call: TRBV20-1
d_call: .
cdr3_length: 14
clone_size: .
j_call: TRBJ2-7
cdr3_nt: TGCAGTGCTCCTCCACCGGGGGAACTCTACGAGCAGTACTTC
cdr3_aa: CSAPPPGELYEQYF

v_call: TRBV2
d_call: .
cdr3_length: 15
clone_size: few
j_call: TRBJ1-2
cdr3_nt: TGTGCCAGCAGTTCCCTAGGGTCGGGGAACTATGGCTACACCTTC
cdr3_aa: CASSSLGSGNYGYTF

v_call: TRBV24-1
d_call: .
cdr3_length: 14
clone_size: few
j_call: TRBJ1-5
cdr3_nt: TGTGCCAGCAGCCAAGGGACAAGGAATCAGCCCCAGCATTTT
cdr3_aa: CASSQGTRNQPQHF

v_call: TRBV7-3
d_call: .
cdr3_length: 14
clone_size: once
j_call: TRBJ2-6
cdr3_nt: TGTGCCAGCTCCGTACGGGCTGGGGCCAACGTCCTGACTTTC
cdr3_aa: CASSVRAGANVLTF

v_call: TRBV25-1
d_call: .
cdr3_length: 16
clone_size: once
j_call: TRBJ1-1
cdr3_nt: TGTGCCAGCAGTGTATCGTTTGGGGACGTGATCACTGAAGCTTTCTTT
cdr3_aa: CASSVSFGDVITEAFF